These T cell receptor beta chains were read from a single sample in a study of cytomegalovirus exposure and HLA in healthy donors. TCRdb keeps only in-frame clones here, not all; method: immunoSEQ multiplex PCR. The sample has roughly 150,000 clones, about four fifths seen once. Material for sequencing was PBMCs. Receptors were obtained from a male donor in good health and CMV-seropositive. Both conserved end residues are part of each CDR3. The order of the fields is J gene, D gene, clone size, V gene, CDR3 DNA, CDR3 protein. The D gene is left open where the match is weak. The listing skips clone size in some rows; elsewhere it reads once, few, many or a size class.

TRBJ2-7	NA	NA	TRBV12-1	TGTGCCAGCAGCTTCGAGGGGGGGGGCGGGGTGTACGAGCAGTACTTC	CASSFEGGGGVYEQYF
TRBJ1-4	TRBD1	NA	TRBV30	TGTGCCTGGTCGACAGGGCGATATGAAAAACTGTTTTTT	CAWSTGRYEKLFF
TRBJ2-7	TRBD2	few	TRBV10-2	TGCGCCAGCAGCGATTCGATAAGGCGGGAGGGTAGCGAGCAGTACTTC	CASSDSIRREGSEQYF
TRBJ1-1	NA	few	TRBV7-2	TGTGCCAGCAGCCCCCAAGGGGGCACTGAAGCTTTCTTT	CASSPQGGTEAFF
TRBJ2-1	TRBD2	NA	TRBV30	TGTGCCTGGAGTCTGACTAGCGGGGGTAATGAGCAGTTCTTC	CAWSLTSGGNEQFF
TRBJ1-2	TRBD1	NA	TRBV10-3	TGTGCCATCGGGGGACAGTCCGTCTATGGCTACACCTTC	CAIGGQSVYGYTF
TRBJ2-7	NA	NA	TRBV20-1	TGCAGTGCTAGAGATCCCGGCGAGCAGTACTTC	CSARDPGEQYF
TRBJ2-5	TRBD1	NA	TRBV30	TGTGCCTGGGAACAGGGGGCTAGAGAGACCCAGTACTTC	CAWEQGARETQYF
TRBJ1-2	NA	NA	TRBV20-1	TGCAGTGCTGGACAATCCGTGGGTATCACCTTC	CSAGQSVGITF
TRBJ2-7	TRBD2	NA	TRBV4-3	TGCGCCAGCAGCCAAGAAGAGGGACTAGCGGGGTCCGAGCAGTACTTC	CASSQEEGLAGSEQYF
TRBJ2-2	TRBD2	NA	TRBV7-9	TGTGCCAGCAGCCCGTTGGGACTACCTAACACCGGGGAGCTGTTTTTT	CASSPLGLPNTGELFF
TRBJ1-1	TRBD1	NA	TRBV4-3	TGCGCCAGCAGCCGGGGGAGGGCAGGGGGCAAGACTGAAGCTTTCTTT	CASSRGRAGGKTEAFF
TRBJ2-1	TRBD2	NA	TRBV10-2	TGCGCCAGCAGAGGGACTAGGGCAGGCTATGAGCAGTTCTTC	CASRGTRAGYEQFF
TRBJ2-3	NA	NA	TRBV9	TGTGCCAGCAGTATAGACCCCCGCGAGGCAGATACGCAGTATTTT	CASSIDPREADTQYF
TRBJ1-5	TRBD1	NA	TRBV11-2	TGTGCCAGCAGCCCCGGGAGGGGGCATCAGCCCCAGCATTTT	CASSPGRGHQPQHF
TRBJ2-7	NA	NA	TRBV5-8	TGTGCCAGCAGCACGACGGACTTCTACGAGCAGTACTTC	CASSTTDFYEQYF
TRBJ1-4	NA	NA	TRBV27	TGTGCCAGCAGGTCGAGGGCCGCCAGTAGAGGTGAAAAACTGTTTTTT	CASRSRAASRGEKLFF
TRBJ2-3	TRBD1	NA	TRBV15	TGTGCCACCAGCAGCGCAGGGGGAAAGGTCGATACGCAGTATTTT	CATSSAGGKVDTQYF
TRBJ2-1	NA	NA	TRBV4-1	TGCGCCAGCAGCCAAGGCGGCAGTTCGAATGAGCAGTTCTTC	CASSQGGSSNEQFF
TRBJ1-4	TRBD1	few	TRBV25-1	TGTGCCAGCAGTGAATATGGAGGGGGCCTCGAAAAACTGTTTTTT	CASSEYGGGLEKLFF
TRBJ1-5	TRBD1	NA	TRBV2	TGTGCCAGCTCTAGGGGGCGAAATCAGTCCCAGCATTTT	CASSRGRNQSQHF
TRBJ1-4	NA	NA	TRBV27	TGTGCCAGCAGTGGAGCAACTAATGAAAAACTGTTTTTT	CASSGATNEKLFF
TRBJ2-3	NA	NA	TRBV6-5	TGTGCCAGCAGTTACTCGACAGGACACCGAGATACGCAGTATTTT	CASSYSTGHRDTQYF
TRBJ2-7	TRBD1	NA	TRBV5-1	TGCGCCAGCAGCTCCTCGGACAGGGGGCGAGTCGAGCAGTACTTC	CASSSSDRGRVEQYF
TRBJ1-3	TRBD1	NA	TRBV29-1	TGCAGCGCCTCCGGGACAGGGGGCAGGAGCTCTGGAAACACCATATATTTT	CSASGTGGRSSGNTIYF
TRBJ1-5	NA	NA	TRBV7-2	TGTGCCAGCACCCAGACCCGCGGTCAGCCCCAGCATTTT	CASTQTRGQPQHF
TRBJ1-2	NA	NA	TRBV2	TGTGCCAGCCGAACCCAGGGTACCTATGGCTACACCTTC	CASRTQGTYGYTF
TRBJ1-1	NA	NA	TRBV9	TGTGCCAGCAGCGTAGGGCGGGGAAATGAAGCTTTCTTT	CASSVGRGNEAFF
TRBJ2-7	NA	once	TRBV5-1	TGCGCCAGCAGCTTGGCCGACGGGAACGAGCAGTACTTC	CASSLADGNEQYF
TRBJ2-7	NA	NA	TRBV5-1	TGCGCCAGCAGCTTGCAGGTGAGCTCCTACGAGCAGTACTTC	CASSLQVSSYEQYF
TRBJ1-2	TRBD1	NA	TRBV7-9	TGTGCCAGCAGCGAACCGGGACAGGGGGCCGGCTACACCTTC	CASSEPGQGAGYTF
TRBJ2-1	NA	NA	TRBV7-6	TGTGCCAGCAGCTTACCGGGTAATGAGCAGTTCTTC	CASSLPGNEQFF
TRBJ2-1	NA	NA	TRBV5-4	TGTGCCAGCAGCTTGCCTAGCTCCGATGAGCAGTTCTTC	CASSLPSSDEQFF
TRBJ1-1	NA	NA	TRBV7-9	TGCGCCAGCAGCCAAGATACCGCACAGAACACTGAAGCTTTCTTT	CASSQDTAQNTEAFF
TRBJ1-1	TRBD1	NA	TRBV15	TGTGCCACTTCGGCAGGGGGCAGGAACACTGAAGCTTTCTTT	CATSAGGRNTEAFF
TRBJ1-2	NA	NA	TRBV6-5	TGTGCCAGCAGTTACGGAGGAGGAGATTACTATGGCTACACCTTC	CASSYGGGDYYGYTF
TRBJ2-3	TRBD2	NA	TRBV6-5	TGTGCCAGCAGTCTTACTAGCGGGAGAACAGATACGCAGTATTTT	CASSLTSGRTDTQYF
TRBJ2-1	NA	NA	TRBV10-2	TGCGCCAGTGTGAGCGGAGGTGAGCAGTTCTTC	CASVSGGEQFF
TRBJ1-3	NA	few	TRBV4-3	TGCGCCAGCAGCCAAGATTGGGGGGTCGCTAATAGAAACACCATATATTTT	CASSQDWGVANRNTIYF
TRBJ2-7	TRBD1	NA	TRBV28	TGTGCCAGCAAAATAGGAGGGACAGGGTCTTCCGAGCAGTACTTC	CASKIGGTGSSEQYF
TRBJ2-6	NA	NA	TRBV27	TGTGCCAGCAGACTTTTAGAAGGGGCGGGGGCCAACGGCCTGACTTTC	CASRLLEGAGANGLTF
TRBJ2-1	TRBD2	NA	TRBV7-9	TGTGCCAGCAGCTTCCCCAGACTAGCGAGGAGCTCCTACAATGAGCAGTTCTTC	CASSFPRLARSSYNEQFF
TRBJ1-1	NA	once	TRBV18	TGTGCCAGCTCATTGTCTTCGAGTGAAGCTTTCTTT	CASSLSSSEAFF
TRBJ2-2	NA	NA	TRBV10-1	TGCGCCAGCAGTGCCGGGAACACCGGGGAGCTGTTTTTT	CASSAGNTGELFF
TRBJ2-4	TRBD1	NA	TRBV5-1	TGCGCCAGCAGCTTGGATTTCAGGGGGATAGCCAAAAACAGTCAGTACTTC	CASSLDFRGIAKNSQYF
TRBJ1-1	TRBD1	NA	TRBV4-3	TGCGCCAGCAGCCGAGCCGGGACAGGGAACACTGAAGCTTTCTTT	CASSRAGTGNTEAFF
TRBJ2-1	NA	NA	TRBV18	TGTGCCAGCTCGTCAACTAGCATGGGATACAATGAGCAGTTCTTC	CASSSTSMGYNEQFF
TRBJ2-7	NA	few	TRBV18	TGTGCCAGCTCATCCGGGGTTCACTCCTACGAGCAGTACTTC	CASSSGVHSYEQYF
TRBJ2-5	TRBD2	NA	TRBV5-1	TGCGCCAGCAGCTTGGAGGCTAGCGGGAGCCTTCAAGAGACCCAGTACTTC	CASSLEASGSLQETQYF
TRBJ1-4	NA	NA	TRBV9	TGTGCCAGCAGCGTAGAAGAGGGAGCAAAACTGTTTTTT	CASSVEEGAKLFF
TRBJ2-7	NA	NA	TRBV7-9	TGTGCCAGCAGCCAGGAGGGCAGGGCGATGAAGTACGAGCAGTACTTC	CASSQEGRAMKYEQYF
TRBJ1-6	TRBD1	NA	TRBV27	TGTGCCAGCATCGGACAGGGAAGCAATTCACCCCTCCACTTT	CASIGQGSNSPLHF
TRBJ1-4	NA	NA	TRBV5-1	TGCGCCAGCAGCTTGGCAGGGTTCCGAAAGGAAAAACTGTTTTTT	CASSLAGFRKEKLFF
TRBJ2-1	NA	NA	TRBV7-2	TGTGCCAGCAGCTACCGGCGGGAGCAGTTCTTC	CASSYRREQFF
TRBJ2-5	NA	NA	TRBV6-6	TGTGCCAGCAGTTACTCGGCGGCAGGGGAGACCCAGTACTTC	CASSYSAAGETQYF